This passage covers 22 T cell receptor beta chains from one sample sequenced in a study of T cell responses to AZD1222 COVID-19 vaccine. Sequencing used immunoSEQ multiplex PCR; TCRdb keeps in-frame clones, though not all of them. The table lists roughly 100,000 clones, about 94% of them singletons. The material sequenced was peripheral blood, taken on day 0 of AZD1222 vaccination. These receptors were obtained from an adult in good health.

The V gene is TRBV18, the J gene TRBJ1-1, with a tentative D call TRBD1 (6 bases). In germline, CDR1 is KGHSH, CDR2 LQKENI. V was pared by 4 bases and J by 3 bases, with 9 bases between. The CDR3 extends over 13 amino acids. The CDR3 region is CASSQHRDTEAFF. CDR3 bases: TGTGCCAGCTCACAACACAGGGACACTGAAGCTTTCTTT.

The CDR3 bases are TGTGCCAGCAGACCCGGTGGTAGCGGGAGGTCTTACAATGAGCAGTTCTTC. Its protein product is CASRPGGSGRSYNEQFF. The chain is built from TRBV27 and TRBJ2-1; 10 bases agree with TRBD2. V gave up 6 bases and J gave up 4 bases; unmatched junction bases: 12. CDR3 length equals 17 residues. Germline CDR1 MNHEY, CDR2 SMNVEV (reference sequence).

The CDR3 spells CASSLSAFPGTGIGLFF. Written as DNA, the CDR3 is TGTGCCAGCAGCCTTTCTGCCTTTCCCGGGACAGGGATTGGGCTGTTTTTT. The chain carries TRBV7-8 and TRBJ2-2; 9 positions agree with TRBD1. The junction had 20 bases not matched to a gene; V was cut back by 5 bases and J by 13 bases. The CDR3 totals 17 residues. CDR1 is SGHVS, CDR2 FQNEAQ, per germline.

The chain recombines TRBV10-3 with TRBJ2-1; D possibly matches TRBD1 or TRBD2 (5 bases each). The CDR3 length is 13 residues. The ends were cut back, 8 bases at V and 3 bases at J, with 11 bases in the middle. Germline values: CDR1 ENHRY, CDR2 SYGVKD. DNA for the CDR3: TGTGCCATCCGGGACCAACTCTACAATGAGCAGTTCTTC. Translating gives CAIRDQLYNEQFF.

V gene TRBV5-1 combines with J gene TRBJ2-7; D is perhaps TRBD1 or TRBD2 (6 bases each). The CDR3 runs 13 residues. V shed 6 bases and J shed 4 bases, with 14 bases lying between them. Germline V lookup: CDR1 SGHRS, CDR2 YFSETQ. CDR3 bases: TGCGCCAGCACCACGCAGGGGACTTACGAGCAGTACTTC. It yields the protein CASTTQGTYEQYF.

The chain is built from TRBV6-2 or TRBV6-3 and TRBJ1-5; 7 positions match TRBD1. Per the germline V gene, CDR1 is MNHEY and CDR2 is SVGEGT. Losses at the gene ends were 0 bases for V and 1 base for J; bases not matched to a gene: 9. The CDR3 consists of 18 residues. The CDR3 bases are TGTGCCAGCAGTTACTCCAGGGACAGTTTAATCAGCAATCAGCCCCAGCATTTT. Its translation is CASSYSRDSLISNQPQHF.

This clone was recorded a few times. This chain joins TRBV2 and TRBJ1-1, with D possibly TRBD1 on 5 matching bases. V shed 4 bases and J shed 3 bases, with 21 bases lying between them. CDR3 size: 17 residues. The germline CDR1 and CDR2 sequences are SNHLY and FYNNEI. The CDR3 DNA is TGTGCCAGCAGTGTAGATGACGTCGGGACTGTTCACACTGAAGCTTTCTTT. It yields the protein CASSVDDVGTVHTEAFF.

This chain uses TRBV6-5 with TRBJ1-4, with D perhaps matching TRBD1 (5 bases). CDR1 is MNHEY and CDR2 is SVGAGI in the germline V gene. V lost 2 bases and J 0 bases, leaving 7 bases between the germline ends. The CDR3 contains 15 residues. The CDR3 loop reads CASSYGAATNEKLFF. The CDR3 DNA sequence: TGTGCCAGCAGTTACGGGGCCGCAACTAATGAAAAACTGTTTTTT.

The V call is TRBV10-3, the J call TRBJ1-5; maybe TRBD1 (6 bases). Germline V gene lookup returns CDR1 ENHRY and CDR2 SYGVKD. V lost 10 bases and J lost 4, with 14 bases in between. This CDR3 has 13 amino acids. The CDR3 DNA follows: TGTGCCAGCACAGGGATCCCTAATCAGCCCCAGCATTTT. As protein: CASTGIPNQPQHF.

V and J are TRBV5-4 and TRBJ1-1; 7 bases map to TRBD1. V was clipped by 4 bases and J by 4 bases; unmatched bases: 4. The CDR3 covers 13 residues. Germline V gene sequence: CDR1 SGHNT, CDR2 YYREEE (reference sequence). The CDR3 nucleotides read TGTGCCAGCAGCAAGACAGGGATCACTGAAGCTTTCTTT. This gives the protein CASSKTGITEAFF.

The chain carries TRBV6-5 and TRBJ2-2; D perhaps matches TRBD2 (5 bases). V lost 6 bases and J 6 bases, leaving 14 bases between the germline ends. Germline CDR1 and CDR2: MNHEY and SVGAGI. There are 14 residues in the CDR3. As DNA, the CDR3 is TGTGCCAGCAGGGTACTAGTTGCATCCGGGGAGCTGTTTTTT. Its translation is CASRVLVASGELFF.

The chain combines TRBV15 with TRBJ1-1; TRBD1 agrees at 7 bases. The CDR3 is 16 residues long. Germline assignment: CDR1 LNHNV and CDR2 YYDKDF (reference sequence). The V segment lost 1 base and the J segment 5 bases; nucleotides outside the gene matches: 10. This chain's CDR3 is CATSRGGQPRGTEAFF. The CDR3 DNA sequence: TGTGCCACCAGCAGAGGAGGGCAGCCCAGGGGGACTGAAGCTTTCTTT.

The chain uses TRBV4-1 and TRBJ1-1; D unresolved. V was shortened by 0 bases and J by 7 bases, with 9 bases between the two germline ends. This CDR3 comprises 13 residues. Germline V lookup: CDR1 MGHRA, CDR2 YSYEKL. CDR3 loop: CASSQDGQHEAFF. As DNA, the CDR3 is TGCGCCAGCAGCCAAGATGGGCAGCATGAAGCTTTCTTT.

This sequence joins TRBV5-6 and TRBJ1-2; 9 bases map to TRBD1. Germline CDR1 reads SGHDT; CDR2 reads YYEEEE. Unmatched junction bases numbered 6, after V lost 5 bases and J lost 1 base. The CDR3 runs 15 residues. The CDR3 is CASRWGQGNNYGYTF. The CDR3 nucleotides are TGTGCCAGCAGATGGGGACAGGGAAATAACTATGGCTACACCTTC. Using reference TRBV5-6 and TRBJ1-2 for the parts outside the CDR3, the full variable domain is DAGVTQSPTHLIKTRGQQVTLRCSPKSGHDTVSWYQQALGQGPQFIFQYYEEEERQRGNFPDRFSGHQFPNYSSELNVNALLLGDSALYLCASRWGQGNNYGYTFGSGTRLTVV.

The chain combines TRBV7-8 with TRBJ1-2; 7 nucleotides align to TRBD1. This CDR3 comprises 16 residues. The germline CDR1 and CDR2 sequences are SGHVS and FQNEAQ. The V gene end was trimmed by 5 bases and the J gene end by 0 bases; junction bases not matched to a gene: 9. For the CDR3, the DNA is TGTGCCAGCAGCAGGGGACAGCCCGCAGCTAACTATGGCTACACCTTC. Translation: CASSRGQPAANYGYTF.

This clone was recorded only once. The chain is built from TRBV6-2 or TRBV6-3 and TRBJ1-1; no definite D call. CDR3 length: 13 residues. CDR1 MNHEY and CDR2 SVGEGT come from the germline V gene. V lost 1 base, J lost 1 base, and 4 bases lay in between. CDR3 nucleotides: TGTGCCAGCAGTTACTTTGGGAACACTGAAGCTTTCTTT. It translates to CASSYFGNTEAFF.

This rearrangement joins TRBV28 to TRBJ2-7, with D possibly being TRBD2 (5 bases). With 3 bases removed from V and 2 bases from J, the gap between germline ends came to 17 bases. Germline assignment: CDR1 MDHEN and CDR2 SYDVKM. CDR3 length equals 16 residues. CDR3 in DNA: TGTGCCAGCAGTTTCACCCACGGGATAATTGCCTACGAGCAGTACTTC. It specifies CASSFTHGIIAYEQYF.

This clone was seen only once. The CDR3 sequence is CASSQSPGQPDYGYTF. CDR3 coding DNA: TGCGCCAGCAGCCAGAGCCCGGGACAGCCAGACTATGGCTACACCTTC. This chain uses TRBV4-1 with TRBJ1-2; 7 bases match TRBD1. Losses at the gene ends were 3 bases for V and 3 bases for J; bases not matched to a gene: 10. Germline CDR1 reads MGHRA; CDR2 reads YSYEKL. This CDR3 region has 16 residues.

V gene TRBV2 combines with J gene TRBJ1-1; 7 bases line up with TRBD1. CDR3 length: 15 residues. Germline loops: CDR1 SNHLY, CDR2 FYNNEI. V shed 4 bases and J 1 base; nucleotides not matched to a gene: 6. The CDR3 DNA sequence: TGTGCCAGCAGTGGTGACAGGGTACCGAACACTGAAGCTTTCTTT. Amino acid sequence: CASSGDRVPNTEAFF. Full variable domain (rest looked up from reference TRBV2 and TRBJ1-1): EPEVTQTPSHQVTQMGQEVILRCVPISNHLYFYWYRQILGQKVEFLVSFYNNEISEKSEIFDDQFSVERPDGSNFTLKIRSTKLEDSAMYFCASSGDRVPNTEAFFGQGTRLTVV.

The CDR3 protein is CASSETKRQPQHF. CDR3 coding DNA: TGTGCCAGCAGTGAAACTAAAAGGCAGCCCCAGCATTTT. The chain combines TRBV6-1 with TRBJ1-5, with D unresolved. Germline V lookup: CDR1 MNHNS, CDR2 SASEGT. Trimming took off 2 bases at V and 7 bases at J, with 9 bases between the two ends. There are 13 residues in the CDR3.

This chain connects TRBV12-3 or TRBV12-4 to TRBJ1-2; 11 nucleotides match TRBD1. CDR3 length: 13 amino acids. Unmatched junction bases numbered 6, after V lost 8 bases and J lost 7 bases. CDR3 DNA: TGTGCCAGCGGCCCTGGGACAGGGGGTGGCTACACCTTC. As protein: CASGPGTGGGYTF.

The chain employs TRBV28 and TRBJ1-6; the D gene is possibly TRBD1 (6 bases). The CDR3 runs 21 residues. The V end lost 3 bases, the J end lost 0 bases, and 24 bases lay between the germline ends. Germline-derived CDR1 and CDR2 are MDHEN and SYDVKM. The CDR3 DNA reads TGTGCCAGCAGTTTCACGACAGGAATGCAAGAACAAAGCTCCTATAATTCACCCCTCCACTTT. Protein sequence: CASSFTTGMQEQSSYNSPLHF.